This T cell receptor beta chain was sequenced for a study of beta chain features in type 1 diabetes. Study-level points and caveats: Sampled from patients, naive, central memory and Treg TCRB repertoires appeared more similar than those sampled from healthy donors. Type 1 diabetes patients showed a moderate but significant shortening of TCRB CDR3s in all four CD4+ subsets.

A note on this clone: What it binds is not known.

This CDR3 is 14 amino acids long. The germline V gene encodes CDR1 MGHDK and CDR2 SYGVNS. The V gene lost 2 bases and the J gene lost 7 bases, with 14 bases spanning the gap. Reverse transcription of all isolated RNA meant that expressed TCRB transcripts were sequenced. This table comes from immunoSEQ multiplex PCR, and its TCRdb copy is limited to in-frame clones, with some not included. In the table there are 150,000 to 200,000 clones, 63% of which are singletons. The rearrangement links TRBV25-1 to TRBJ2-5; D is unresolved. Sequences were obtained from naive CD4+ T cells from blood. This TCR was recovered from a man aged 25 to 40 with type 1 diabetes. DNA for the CDR3: TGTGCCAGCAGTGAAAGTGGGGATTCAAGGACCCAGTACTTC. It specifies CASSESGDSRTQYF.